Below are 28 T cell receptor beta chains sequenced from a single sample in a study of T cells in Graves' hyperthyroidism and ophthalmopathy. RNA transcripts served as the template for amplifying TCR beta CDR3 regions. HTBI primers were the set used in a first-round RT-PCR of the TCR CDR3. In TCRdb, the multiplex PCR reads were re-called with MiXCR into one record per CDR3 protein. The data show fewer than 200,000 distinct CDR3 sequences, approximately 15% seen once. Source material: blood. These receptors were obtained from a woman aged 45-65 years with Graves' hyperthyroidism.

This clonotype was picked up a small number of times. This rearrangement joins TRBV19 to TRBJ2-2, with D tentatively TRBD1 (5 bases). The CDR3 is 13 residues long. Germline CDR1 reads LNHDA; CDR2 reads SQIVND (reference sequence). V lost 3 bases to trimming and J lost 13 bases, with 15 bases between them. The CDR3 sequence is CASSMNGAIWLFF. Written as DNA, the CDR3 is TGTGCCAGTAGTATGAATGGGGCTATATGGCTGTTTTTT. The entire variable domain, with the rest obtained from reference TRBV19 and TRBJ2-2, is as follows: DGGITQSPKYLFRKEGQNVTLSCEQNLNHDAMYWYRQDPGQGLRLIYYSQIVNDFQKGDIAEGYSVSREKKESFPLTVTSAQKNPTAFYLCASSMNGAIWLFFGEGSRLTVL.

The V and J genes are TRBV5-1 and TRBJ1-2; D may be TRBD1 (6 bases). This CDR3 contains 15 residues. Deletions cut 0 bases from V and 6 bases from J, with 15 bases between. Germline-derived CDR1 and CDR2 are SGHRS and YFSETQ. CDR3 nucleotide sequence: TGCGCCAGCAGCTTGGTGGGTACAGGGAGTCATGGCTACACCTTC. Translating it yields CASSLVGTGSHGYTF.

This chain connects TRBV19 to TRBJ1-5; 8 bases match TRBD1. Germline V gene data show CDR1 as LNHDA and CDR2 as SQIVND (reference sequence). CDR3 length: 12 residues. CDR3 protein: CGTGQDNQPQHF. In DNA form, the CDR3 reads TGTGGCACGGGACAGGACAATCAGCCCCAGCATTTT.

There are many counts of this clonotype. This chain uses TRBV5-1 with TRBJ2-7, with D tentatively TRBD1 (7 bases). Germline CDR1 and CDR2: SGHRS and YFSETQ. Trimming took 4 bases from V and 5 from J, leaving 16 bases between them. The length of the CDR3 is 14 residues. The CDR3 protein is CASSGGGVRDEQYF. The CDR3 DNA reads TGCGCCAGCAGCGGAGGGGGCGTCCGTGACGAGCAGTACTTC.

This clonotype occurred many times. CDR3 nucleotide sequence: TGTGCCAGCAGGTCGGGGTTCAATGAGCAGTTCTTC. Protein sequence: CASRSGFNEQFF. This chain links TRBV28 with TRBJ2-1; D possibly corresponds to TRBD2 (5 bases). The length of the CDR3 is 12 residues. Germline assignment: CDR1 MDHEN and CDR2 SYDVKM. Trimming left V 6 bases short and J 6 bases short, with 9 bases between.

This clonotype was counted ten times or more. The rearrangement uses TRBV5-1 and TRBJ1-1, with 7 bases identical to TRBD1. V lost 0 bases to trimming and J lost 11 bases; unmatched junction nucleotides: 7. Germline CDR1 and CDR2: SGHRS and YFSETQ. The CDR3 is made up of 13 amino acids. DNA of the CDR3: TGCGCCAGCAGCTTGGCATTTGGGACAGTGGCTTTCTTT. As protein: CASSLAFGTVAFF.

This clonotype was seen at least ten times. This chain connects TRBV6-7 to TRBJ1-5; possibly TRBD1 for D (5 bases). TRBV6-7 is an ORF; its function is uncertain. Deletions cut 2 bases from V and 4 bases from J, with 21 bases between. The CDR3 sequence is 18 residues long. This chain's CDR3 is CASSYDRGDQGRNQPQHF. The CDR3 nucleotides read TGTGCCAGCAGTTACGACCGTGGGGACCAAGGCCGAAATCAGCCCCAGCATTTT.

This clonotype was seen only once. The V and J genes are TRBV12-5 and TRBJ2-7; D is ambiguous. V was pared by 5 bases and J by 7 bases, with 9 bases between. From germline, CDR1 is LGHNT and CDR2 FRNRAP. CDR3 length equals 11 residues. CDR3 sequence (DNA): TGTGCTAGTGGTACCGGTAGGGAGCAGTACTTC. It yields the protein CASGTGREQYF. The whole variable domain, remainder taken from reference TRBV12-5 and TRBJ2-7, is DARVTQTPRHKVTEMGQEVTMRCQPILGHNTVFWYRQTMMQGLELLAYFRNRAPLDDSGMPKDRFSAEMPDATLATLKIQPSEPRDSAVYFCASGTGREQYFGPGTRLTVT.

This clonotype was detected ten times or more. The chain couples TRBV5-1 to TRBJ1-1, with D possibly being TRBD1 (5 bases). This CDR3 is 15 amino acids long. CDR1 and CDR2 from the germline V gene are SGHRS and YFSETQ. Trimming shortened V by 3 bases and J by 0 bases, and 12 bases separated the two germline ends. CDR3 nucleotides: TGCGCCAGCAGCTCCCCCGACAGCATGAACACTGAAGCTTTCTTT. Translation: CASSSPDSMNTEAFF.

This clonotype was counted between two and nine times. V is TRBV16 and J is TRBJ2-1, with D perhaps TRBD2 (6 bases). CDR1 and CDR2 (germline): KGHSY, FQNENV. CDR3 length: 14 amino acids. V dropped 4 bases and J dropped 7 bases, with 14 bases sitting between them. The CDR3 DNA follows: TGTGCCAGCAGCCCCCCCTGGGAGGCGAATGAGCAGTTCTTC. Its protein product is CASSPPWEANEQFF. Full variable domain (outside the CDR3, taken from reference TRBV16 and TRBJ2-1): GEEVAQTPKHLVRGEGQKAKLYCAPIKGHSYVFWYQQVLKNEFKFLISFQNENVFDETGMPKERFSAKCLPNSPCSLEIQATKLEDSAVYFCASSPPWEANEQFFGPGTRLTVL.

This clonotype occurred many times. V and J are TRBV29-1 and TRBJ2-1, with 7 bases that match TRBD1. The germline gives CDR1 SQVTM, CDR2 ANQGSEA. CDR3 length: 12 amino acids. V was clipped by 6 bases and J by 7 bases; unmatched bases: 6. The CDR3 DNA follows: TGCAGCGTGGGGGACAGTATGAATGAGCAGTTCTTC. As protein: CSVGDSMNEQFF.

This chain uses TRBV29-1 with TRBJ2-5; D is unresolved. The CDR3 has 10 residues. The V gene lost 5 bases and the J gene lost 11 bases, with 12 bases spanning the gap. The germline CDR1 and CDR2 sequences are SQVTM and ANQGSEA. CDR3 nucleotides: TGCAGCGTTTTCGACGCAAGACAGTACTTC. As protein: CSVFDARQYF.

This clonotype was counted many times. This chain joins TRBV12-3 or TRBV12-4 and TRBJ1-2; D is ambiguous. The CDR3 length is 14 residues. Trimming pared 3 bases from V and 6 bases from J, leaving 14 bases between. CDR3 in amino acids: CASSFGHLGHGYTF. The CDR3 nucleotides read TGTGCCAGCAGTTTTGGGCACCTGGGCCATGGCTACACCTTC.

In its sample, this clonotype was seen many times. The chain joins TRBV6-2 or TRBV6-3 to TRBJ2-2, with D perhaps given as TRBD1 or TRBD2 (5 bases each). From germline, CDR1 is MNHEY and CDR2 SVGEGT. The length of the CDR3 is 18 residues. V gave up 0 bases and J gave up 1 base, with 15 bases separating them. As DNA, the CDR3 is TGTGCCAGCAGTTACTCGGGGGTGGAGCGAGAGAACACCGGGGAGCTGTTTTTT. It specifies CASSYSGVERENTGELFF.

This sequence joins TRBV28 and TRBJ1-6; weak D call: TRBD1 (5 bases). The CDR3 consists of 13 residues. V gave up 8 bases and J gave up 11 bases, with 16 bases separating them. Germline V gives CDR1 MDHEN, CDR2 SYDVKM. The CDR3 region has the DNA TGTGCCAGCCTACGGGACCCCGGGGCACCCCTCCACTTT. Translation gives CASLRDPGAPLHF.

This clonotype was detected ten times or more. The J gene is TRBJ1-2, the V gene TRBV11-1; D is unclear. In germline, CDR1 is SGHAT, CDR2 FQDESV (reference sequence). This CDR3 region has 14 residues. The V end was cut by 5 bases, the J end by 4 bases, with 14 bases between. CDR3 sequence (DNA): TGTGCCAGCAGCGCAAGGGATAGGAGCTATGGCTACACCTTC. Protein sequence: CASSARDRSYGYTF.

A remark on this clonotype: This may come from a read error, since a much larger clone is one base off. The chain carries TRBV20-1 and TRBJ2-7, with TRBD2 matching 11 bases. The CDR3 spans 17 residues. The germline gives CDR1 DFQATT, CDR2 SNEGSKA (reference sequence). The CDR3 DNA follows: TGCAGTGCTAGAGATCTAACTGGGACTAGCGGCTCCTACGAGCAGCACTTC. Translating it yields CSARDLTGTSGSYEQHF.

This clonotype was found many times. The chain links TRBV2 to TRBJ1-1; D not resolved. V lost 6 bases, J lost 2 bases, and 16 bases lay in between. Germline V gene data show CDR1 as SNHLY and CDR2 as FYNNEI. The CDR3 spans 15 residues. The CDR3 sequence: CASRSSWLHNTEAFF. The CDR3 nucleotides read TGTGCCAGCAGAAGTAGTTGGCTTCATAACACTGAAGCTTTCTTT.

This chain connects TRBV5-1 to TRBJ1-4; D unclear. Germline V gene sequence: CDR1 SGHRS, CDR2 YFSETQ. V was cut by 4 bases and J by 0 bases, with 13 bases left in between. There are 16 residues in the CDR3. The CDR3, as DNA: TGCGCCAGCAGCCCCCTTACGACATCAACTAATGAAAAACTGTTTTTT. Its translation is CASSPLTTSTNEKLFF.

The CDR3 DNA sequence: TGCAGCGCTCGACTAGCGGGAGATGCCGAGCAGTACTTC. This gives the protein CSARLAGDAEQYF. This chain connects TRBV29-1 to TRBJ2-7; 12 bases map to TRBD2. This CDR3 comprises 13 residues. Germline V lookup: CDR1 SQVTM, CDR2 ANQGSEA. J lost 6 bases, V lost 7 bases, and 7 bases had no gene match.

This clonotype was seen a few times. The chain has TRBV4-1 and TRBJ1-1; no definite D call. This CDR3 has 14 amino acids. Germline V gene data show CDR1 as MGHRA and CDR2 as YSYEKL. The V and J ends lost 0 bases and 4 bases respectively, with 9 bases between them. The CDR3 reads CASSQESKTTEAFF. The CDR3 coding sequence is TGCGCCAGCAGCCAAGAATCGAAGACCACTGAAGCTTTCTTT.

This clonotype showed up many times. CDR3 protein: CASSEGTGGVGTIYF. The CDR3 region has the DNA TGTGCCAGCAGTGAGGGGACAGGGGGTGTAGGCACCATATATTTT. The rearrangement links TRBV6-1 to TRBJ1-3; 11 bases align to TRBD1. Trimming at V came to 3 bases and at J to 9 bases, leaving 7 bases not matched to a gene. Germline V lookup: CDR1 MNHNS, CDR2 SASEGT. CDR3 length: 15 residues.

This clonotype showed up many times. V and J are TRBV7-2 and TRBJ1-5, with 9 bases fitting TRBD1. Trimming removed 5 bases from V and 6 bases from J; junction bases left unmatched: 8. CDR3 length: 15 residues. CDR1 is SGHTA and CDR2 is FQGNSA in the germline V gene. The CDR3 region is CASSPGQGGGQPQHF. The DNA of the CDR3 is TGTGCCAGCAGCCCGGGACAGGGAGGGGGTCAGCCCCAGCATTTT.

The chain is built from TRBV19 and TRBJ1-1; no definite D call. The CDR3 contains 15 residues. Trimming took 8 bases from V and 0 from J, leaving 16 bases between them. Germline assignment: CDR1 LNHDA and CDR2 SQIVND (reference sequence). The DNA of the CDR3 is TGTGCCAGTCGTGGCAAGGGCAAAATGAACACTGAAGCTTTCTTT. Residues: CASRGKGKMNTEAFF.

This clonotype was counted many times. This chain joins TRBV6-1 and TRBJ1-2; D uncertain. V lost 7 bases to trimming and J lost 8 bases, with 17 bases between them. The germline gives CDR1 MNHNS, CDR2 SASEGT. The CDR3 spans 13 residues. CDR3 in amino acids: CASISNEWGGYTF. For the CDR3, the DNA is TGTGCCAGCATCTCGAATGAGTGGGGAGGCTACACCTTC.

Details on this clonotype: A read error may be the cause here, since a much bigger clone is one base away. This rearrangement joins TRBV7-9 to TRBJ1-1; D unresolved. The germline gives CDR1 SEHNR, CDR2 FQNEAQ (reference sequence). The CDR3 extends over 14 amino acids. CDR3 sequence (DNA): TGTGCCAGCAGCTTAGCACGGAATTTCACTGAAGCTCTCTTT. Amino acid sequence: CASSLARNFTEALF.

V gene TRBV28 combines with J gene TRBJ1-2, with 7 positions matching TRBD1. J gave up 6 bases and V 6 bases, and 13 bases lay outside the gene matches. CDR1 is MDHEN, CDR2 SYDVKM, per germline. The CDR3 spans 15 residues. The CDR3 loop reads CASSQDRRGLNGYTF. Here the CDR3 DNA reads TGTGCCAGCAGCCAGGACAGGAGAGGGCTGAATGGCTACACCTTC.

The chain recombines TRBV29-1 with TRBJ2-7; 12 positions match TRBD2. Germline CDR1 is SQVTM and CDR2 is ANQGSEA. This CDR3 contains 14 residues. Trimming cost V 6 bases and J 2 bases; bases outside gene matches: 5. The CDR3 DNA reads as TGCAGCGTCTCCCTAGCGGGAGGGCCCTACGAGCAGTACTTC. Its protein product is CSVSLAGGPYEQYF.